This TCR beta chain derives from a study of blood T cell repertoires in COVID-19. This clone was detected a few times. Those enrolled, adults aged roughly 18 to 95 years, came from about 24 US areas. Grouping used clinical history reported by participants in a survey and questionnaire. Libraries were prepared by immunoSEQ multiplex PCR; TCRdb keeps only in-frame clonotypes and omits some of them. The sample lists about 280,000 clones; 75% to 90% were seen once. The sequence came from a woman under 40 with acute COVID-19. The sequenced sample consisted of PBMCs or T cells enriched from blood (not recorded which).

The DNA of the CDR3 is TGCGCCAGCAGCCCCCTTCTTGGACAGAGCCAAAGTGAAGCTTTCTTT. It yields the protein CASSPLLGQSQSEAFF. This rearrangement joins TRBV5-1 to TRBJ1-1, with D tentatively TRBD1 (6 bases). Germline assignment: CDR1 SGHRS and CDR2 YFSETQ. This CDR3 has 16 amino acids. Trimming pared 4 bases from V and 7 bases from J, leaving 23 bases between. Full variable domain (remainder filled in from reference TRBV5-1 and TRBJ1-1): KAGVTQTPRYLIKTRGQQVTLSCSPISGHRSVSWYQQTPGQGLQFLFEYFSETQRNKGNFPGRFSGRQFSNSRSEMNVSTLELGDSALYLCASSPLLGQSQSEAFFGQGTRLTVV.